This T cell receptor beta chain was sequenced during a study of T cell responses to AZD1222 COVID-19 vaccine. Germline CDR1 is SGHAT and CDR2 is FQNNGV. The CDR3 extends over 16 amino acids. Between the trimmed V and J ends, which lost 5 bases and 4 bases, there was a span of 20 bases. Using immunoSEQ multiplex PCR, the repertoire was profiled, and TCRdb retains in-frame clones only, with some absent. The table lists fewer than 75,000 clones, just over 90% of them singletons. Concerning this clone: The antigen is not known.

Study-wide results and caveats: Epitopes outside B.1.351 and B.1.1.7 mutated regions reportedly drew nearly half of spike TCRs. Vaccine-associated CD4 TCRs ranged over spike, dominating at 160-218 and 743-854. Donors were largely white British and mainly female; clonal diversity was possibly underestimated.

The J gene is TRBJ2-5, the V gene TRBV11-2; D might be TRBD2 (6 bases). This TCR was recovered from an adult who received the MenACWY meningococcal vaccine as a control. The sample consisted of peripheral blood, taken 28 days after the second dose of the MenACWY control vaccine. CDR3 nucleotide sequence: TGTGCCAGCAGCCCCTGGGCGGGACTTACCGGAGAGACCCAGTACTTC. Translation: CASSPWAGLTGETQYF.